Each of the 2 T cell receptor beta chains below was sequenced from the same sample in a study of shared clonotypes between healthy human individuals. Measured with immunoSEQ multiplex PCR; TCRdb has only the in-frame clones, and not every one. This sample has millions of clones; roughly 95% occur once, and the top ten carry 1% to 1.3%. CD45RO-negative, CCR7-selected cells formed the naive CD8 fraction, which excluded terminally differentiated effector memory CD45RA+ cells. Material: naive CD8+ T cells sorted from blood. All receptors derive from a young man in good health.

The chain is built from TRBV4-1 and TRBJ2-3, with D possibly matching TRBD1 (5 bases). The ends were cut back, 0 bases at V and 8 bases at J, with 12 bases in the middle. Germline loops: CDR1 MGHRA, CDR2 YSYEKL. The CDR3 covers 14 residues. The DNA of the CDR3 is TGCGCCAGCAGCCAAGATTATAGTCAGGGTACGCAGTATTTT. This translates into CASSQDYSQGTQYF.

The chain uses TRBV2 and TRBJ2-5; TRBD2 matches at 13 bases. CDR1 is SNHLY and CDR2 is FYNNEI in the germline V gene. The CDR3 runs to 18 residues. J was trimmed by 0 bases and V by 1 base; bases with no gene match: 5. CDR3 in DNA: TGTGCCAGCAGTGAAGGACTAGCGGGAGGTTGGAACCAAGAGACCCAGTACTTC. Protein sequence: CASSEGLAGGWNQETQYF.